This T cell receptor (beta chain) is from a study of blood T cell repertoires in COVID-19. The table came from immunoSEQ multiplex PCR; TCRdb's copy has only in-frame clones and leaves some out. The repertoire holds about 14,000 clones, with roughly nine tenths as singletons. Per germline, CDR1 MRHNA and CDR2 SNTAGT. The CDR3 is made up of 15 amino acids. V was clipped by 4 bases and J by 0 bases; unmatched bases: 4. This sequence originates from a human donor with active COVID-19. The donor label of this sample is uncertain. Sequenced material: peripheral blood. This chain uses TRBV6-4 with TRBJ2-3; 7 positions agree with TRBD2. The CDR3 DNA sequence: TGTGCCAGCAGTGTTGATAGCGGGAGCACAGATACGCAGTATTTT. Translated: CASSVDSGSTDTQYF.